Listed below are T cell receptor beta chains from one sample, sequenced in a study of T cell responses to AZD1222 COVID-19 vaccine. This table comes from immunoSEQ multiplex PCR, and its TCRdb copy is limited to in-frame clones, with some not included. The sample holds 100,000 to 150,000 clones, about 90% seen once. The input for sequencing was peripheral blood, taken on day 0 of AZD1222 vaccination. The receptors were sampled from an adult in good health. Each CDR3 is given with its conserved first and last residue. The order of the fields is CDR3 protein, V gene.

CDR3: CASSLFVGQEGGEAFF
V: TRBV7-9

CDR3: CASTSGNTIYF
V: TRBV5-6

CDR3: CASSSPTLVGGYTF
V: TRBV7-2

CDR3: CASSSYAGVGTEAFF
V: TRBV11-2

CDR3: CSASIGGNTEAFF
V: TRBV20-1

CDR3: CASSVSSATNEKLFF
V: TRBV9

CDR3: CASSVDPGTGNNSPLHF
V: TRBV9

CDR3: CAWSKTGSPIYF
V: TRBV30

CDR3: CASSLAGLNSGNTIYF
V: TRBV9

CDR3: CASSLEGGEQYF
V: TRBV5-1

CDR3: CASSPEGTRVYGYTF
V: TRBV14

CDR3: CASSLAMARSGANVLTF
V: TRBV7-6

CDR3: CASSRGQGYVNEQYF
V: TRBV6-5

CDR3: CASRLTASLGYYGYTF
V: TRBV19

CDR3: CAISWDGYNEQFF
V: TRBV10-3

CDR3: CASRGLAGGCFF
V: TRBV10-1

CDR3: CSALWASGYSSSYNEQFF
V: TRBV29-1

CDR3: CASSYLGGDGYTF
V: TRBV6-5

CDR3: CASSYFGGSGNTIYF
V: TRBV6-5

CDR3: CAISSVRTGNQPQHF
V: TRBV10-3

CDR3: CASSQDNRNTIYF
V: TRBV4-3

CDR3: CAIRGTSGRNTGELFF
V: TRBV10-3

CDR3: CAGRDSWVEAFF
V: TRBV30

CDR3: CASRRKKQGNTEAFF
V: TRBV6-5

CDR3: CASSQTGGAANEQFF
V: TRBV19

CDR3: CASSHEGGLGYGYTF
V: TRBV4-3

CDR3: CASSEQRGKNTEAFF
V: TRBV2

CDR3: CASSRSSTDTQYF
V: TRBV18

CDR3: CASSQGRVNTEAFF
V: TRBV4-1

CDR3: CASSSTRLAGPNNEQFF
V: TRBV7-3

CDR3: CASSLDVAPHEQFF
V: TRBV7-9

CDR3: CASRQGVSQPQHF
V: TRBV6-5

CDR3: CASSLDGTGGGSPLHF
V: TRBV5-1

CDR3: CASSLNGGGVQETQYF
V: TRBV11-2

CDR3: CASSTPQAGAYGYTF
V: TRBV19

CDR3: CASSPNSGGLGNYNEQFF
V: TRBV7-8

CDR3: CASSIGALAGSYNEQFF
V: TRBV19

CDR3: CASSPDSAGNSPLHF
V: TRBV5-1

CDR3: CASSLWQGGRALHF
V: TRBV5-5

CDR3: CASSSQGNTEAFF
V: TRBV19

CDR3: CASSSPGRPNTGELFF
V: TRBV5-4

CDR3: CAWSLGVTDTQYF
V: TRBV30

CDR3: CASSPHGQGARTEAFF
V: TRBV27

CDR3: CASSQERRGATTDTQYF
V: TRBV4-1

CDR3: CAWSVSDGGVAFF
V: TRBV30

CDR3: CAWSSTSGNTIYF
V: TRBV30

CDR3: CASSAQGGYTF
V: TRBV5-6

CDR3: CASSLVSGGYGYTF
V: TRBV2

CDR3: CASSGRDFNEKLFF
V: TRBV2